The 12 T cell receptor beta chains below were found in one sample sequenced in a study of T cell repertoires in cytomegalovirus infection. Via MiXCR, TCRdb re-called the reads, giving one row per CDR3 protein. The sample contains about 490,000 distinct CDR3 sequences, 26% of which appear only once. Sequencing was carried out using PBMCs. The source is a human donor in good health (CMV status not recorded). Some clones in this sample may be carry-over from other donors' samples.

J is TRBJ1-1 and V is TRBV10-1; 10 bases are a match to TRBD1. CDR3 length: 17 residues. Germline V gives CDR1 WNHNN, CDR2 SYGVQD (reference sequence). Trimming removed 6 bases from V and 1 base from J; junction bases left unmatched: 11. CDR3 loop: CASRGHRDRGKNTEAFF. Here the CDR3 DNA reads TGCGCCAGCAGGGGACACCGGGACAGGGGCAAGAACACTGAAGCTTTCTTT.

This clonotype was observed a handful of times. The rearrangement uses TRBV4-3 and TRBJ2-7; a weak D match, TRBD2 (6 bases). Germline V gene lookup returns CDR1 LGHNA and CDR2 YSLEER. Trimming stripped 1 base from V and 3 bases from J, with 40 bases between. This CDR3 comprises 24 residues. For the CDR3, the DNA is TGCGCCAGCAGCCAAGTTCAGAACACCAGCTATCTCGAACTATCTAGCGACCCGAACTACGAGCAGTACGTC. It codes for CASSQVQNTSYLELSSDPNYEQYV.

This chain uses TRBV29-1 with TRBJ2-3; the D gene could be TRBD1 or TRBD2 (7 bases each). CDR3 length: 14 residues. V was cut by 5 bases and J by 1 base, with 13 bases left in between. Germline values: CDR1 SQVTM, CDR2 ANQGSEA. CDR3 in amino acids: CSVQGGGGTDTQYF. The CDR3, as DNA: TGCAGCGTTCAGGGGGGAGGGGGCACAGATACGCAGTATTTT.

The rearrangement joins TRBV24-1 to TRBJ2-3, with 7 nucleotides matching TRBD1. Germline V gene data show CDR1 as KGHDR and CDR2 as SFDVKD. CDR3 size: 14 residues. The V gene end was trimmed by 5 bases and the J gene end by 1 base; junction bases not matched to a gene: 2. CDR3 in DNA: TGTGCCACCAGTGGACAGGGCGGCACAGATACGCAGTATTTT. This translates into CATSGQGGTDTQYF.

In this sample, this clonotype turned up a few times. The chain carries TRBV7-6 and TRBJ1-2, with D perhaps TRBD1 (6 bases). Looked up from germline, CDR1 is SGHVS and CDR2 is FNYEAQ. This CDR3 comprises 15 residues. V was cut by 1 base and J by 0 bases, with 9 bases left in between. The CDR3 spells CASSLGTESNYGYTF. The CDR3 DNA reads TGTGCCAGCAGCTTAGGGACAGAGTCTAACTATGGCTACACCTTC.

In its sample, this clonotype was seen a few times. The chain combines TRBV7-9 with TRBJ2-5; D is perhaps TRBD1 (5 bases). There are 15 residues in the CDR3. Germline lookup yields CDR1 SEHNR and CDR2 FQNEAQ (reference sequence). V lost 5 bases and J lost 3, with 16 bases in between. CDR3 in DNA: TGTGCCAGCAGCAACCCCGAGACAGAGAAAGAGACCCAGTACTTC. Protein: CASSNPETEKETQYF.

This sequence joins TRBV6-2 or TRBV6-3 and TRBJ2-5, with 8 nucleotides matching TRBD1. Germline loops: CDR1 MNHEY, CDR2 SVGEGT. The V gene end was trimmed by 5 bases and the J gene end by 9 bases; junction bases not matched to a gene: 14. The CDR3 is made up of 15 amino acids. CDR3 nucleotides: TGTGCCAGCAGTGAAGGTCAGGGGGCTGCGGATCCCCAGTACTTC. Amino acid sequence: CASSEGQGAADPQYF.

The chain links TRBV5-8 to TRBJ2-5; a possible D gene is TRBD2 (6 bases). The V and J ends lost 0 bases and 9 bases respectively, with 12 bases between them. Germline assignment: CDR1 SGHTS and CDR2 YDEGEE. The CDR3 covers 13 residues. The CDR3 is CASSLGPSGAQYF. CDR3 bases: TGTGCCAGCAGCTTGGGGCCGTCGGGGGCCCAGTACTTC.

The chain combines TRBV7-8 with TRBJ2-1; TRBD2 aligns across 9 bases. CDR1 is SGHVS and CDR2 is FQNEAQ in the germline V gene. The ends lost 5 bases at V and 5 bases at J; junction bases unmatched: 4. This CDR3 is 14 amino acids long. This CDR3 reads CASSLTSGDNEQFF. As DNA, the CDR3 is TGTGCCAGCAGCCTGACTAGCGGAGACAATGAGCAGTTCTTC.

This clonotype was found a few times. The CDR3 region has the DNA TGCGCCAGCAACAAAGGCGGAACGAACACCGGGGAGCTGTTTTTT. It codes for CASNKGGTNTGELFF. This chain connects TRBV4-1 to TRBJ2-2; D is undetermined. The germline gives CDR1 MGHRA, CDR2 YSYEKL. V was shortened by 7 bases and J by 0 bases, with 12 bases between the two germline ends. The CDR3 length is 15 residues.

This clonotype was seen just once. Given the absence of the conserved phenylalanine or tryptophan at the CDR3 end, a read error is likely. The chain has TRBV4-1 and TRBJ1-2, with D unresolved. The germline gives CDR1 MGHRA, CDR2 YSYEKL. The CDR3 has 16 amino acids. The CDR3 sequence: CASSQDLNSGLYGYTL. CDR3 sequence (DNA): TGTGCCAGCAGCCAAGATCTTAACAGCGGCCTCTATGGCTACACCCTC.

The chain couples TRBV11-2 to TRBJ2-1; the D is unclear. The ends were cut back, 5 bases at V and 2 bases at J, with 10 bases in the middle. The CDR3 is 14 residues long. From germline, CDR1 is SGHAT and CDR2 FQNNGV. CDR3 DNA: TGTGCCAGCAGCGGGCAGTGGGCCTACAATGAGCAGTTCTTC. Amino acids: CASSGQWAYNEQFF.